This T cell receptor (beta chain) emerged from a study of shared clonotypes between healthy human individuals. Looking at the study overall: The donor pool was made up of two women and three men aged 18 to 49.

Profiled with immunoSEQ multiplex PCR; TCRdb holds only in-frame clones, not every one. Of under 1 million clones in the sample, about 97% were seen once. The naive CD8 fraction comprised CD45RO-negative cells positively selected for CCR7 and excluded terminally differentiated effector memory CD45RA+ cells. A word on this clone: Its target is unknown.

Whole-study results and caveats: Even with large depth, rarefaction showed that sorted-subset sequencing was incomplete. Sample collection involved blood only; tissue repertoires are likely different. Memory subsets had estimated richness that was generally smaller than that of naive subsets.

With 4 bases clipped from V and 1 base from J, the junction kept 10 bases outside the gene matches. The CDR3 is made up of 16 amino acids. The germline V gene has CDR1 SNHLY and CDR2 FYNNEI. The origin of this receptor is a man aged 30 to 39 in good health. V gene TRBV2 combines with J gene TRBJ2-7; 7 bases map to TRBD1. The sequenced sample consisted of naive CD8+ T cells sorted from blood. CDR3 protein: CASSGFGDRTSYEQYF. As DNA, the CDR3 is TGTGCCAGCAGTGGATTCGGGGACAGAACTTCCTACGAGCAGTACTTC. Full variable domain (rest looked up from reference TRBV2 and TRBJ2-7): EPEVTQTPSHQVTQMGQEVILRCVPISNHLYFYWYRQILGQKVEFLVSFYNNEISEKSEIFDDQFSVERPDGSNFTLKIRSTKLEDSAMYFCASSGFGDRTSYEQYFGPGTRLTVT.